Reported below is one T cell receptor beta chain. The CDR3 runs to 14 residues. Germline values: CDR1 MDHEN, CDR2 SYDVKM. The V end lost 2 bases, the J end lost 5 bases, and 12 bases lay between the germline ends. The sample belongs to a study of blood T cell repertoires in COVID-19. The protocol was immunoSEQ multiplex PCR, while the TCRdb copy is restricted to in-frame clones and leaves out a portion. The table lists around 38,000 clones, approximately 90% of them singletons, with roughly 5.1% in the top ten. The origin of this receptor is a man aged 60 to 75 with COVID-19, enrolled during active disease. What was sequenced was peripheral blood. The chain uses TRBV28 and TRBJ1-1; perhaps TRBD1 as D (6 bases). The CDR3 DNA follows: TGTGCCAGCAGTTTAACAGGGTACGGGACTGAAGCTTTCTTT. It specifies CASSLTGYGTEAFF.